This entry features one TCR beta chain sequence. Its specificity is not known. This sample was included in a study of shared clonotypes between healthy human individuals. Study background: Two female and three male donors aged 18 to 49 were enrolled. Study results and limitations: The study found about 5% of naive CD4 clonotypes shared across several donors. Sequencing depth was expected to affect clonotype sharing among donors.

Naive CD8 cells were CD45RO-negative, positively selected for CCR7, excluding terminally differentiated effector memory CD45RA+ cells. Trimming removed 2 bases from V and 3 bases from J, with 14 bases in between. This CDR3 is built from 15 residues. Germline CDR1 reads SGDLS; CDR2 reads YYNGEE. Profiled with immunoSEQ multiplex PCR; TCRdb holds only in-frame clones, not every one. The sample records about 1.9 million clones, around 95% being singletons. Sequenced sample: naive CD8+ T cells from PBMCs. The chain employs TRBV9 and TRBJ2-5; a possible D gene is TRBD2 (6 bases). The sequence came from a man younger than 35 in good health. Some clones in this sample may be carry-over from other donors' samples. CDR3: CASSVRDSPKETQYF. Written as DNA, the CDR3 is TGTGCCAGCAGCGTCAGGGACTCACCCAAAGAGACCCAGTACTTC.